The 29 T cell receptor beta chains below all came from one sample that was sequenced in a study of T-cell reconstitution after alpha-beta-depleted transplantation in children. The authors prepared the TCRbeta library with unique molecular identifiers. In TCRdb, the PCR reads were re-called with MiXCR into one record per CDR3 protein. The repertoire consists of about 600,000 distinct CDR3 sequences, with under 15% occurring once and the leading ten covering 2.2%. This specimen was PBMCs, mostly from graft donor cells, taken 360 days after TCRalphabeta/CD19-depleted stem cell transplant. These receptors all stem from a male patient under 18 who had a stem cell transplant for acute myeloid leukemia, so the T cells may come from the graft donor.

This clonotype turned up a few times. The chain recombines TRBV20-1 with TRBJ2-1; a weak D match, TRBD2 (6 bases). V was cut by 2 bases and J by 1 base, with 9 bases left in between. Per germline, CDR1 DFQATT and CDR2 SNEGSKA (reference sequence). CDR3 size: 14 residues. The CDR3 region is CSARLAPSYNEQFF. As DNA, the CDR3 is TGCAGTGCTAGACTAGCGCCTTCCTACAATGAGCAGTTCTTC.

This clonotype was recorded a few times. V and J are TRBV12-3 or TRBV12-4 and TRBJ2-7; D may be TRBD1 (5 bases). The CDR3 totals 15 residues. Trimming removed 3 bases from V and 0 bases from J, with 12 bases in between. CDR3 DNA: TGTGCCAGCAGTTTCCTGGGGCCTAGCTCCTACGAGCAGTACTTC. This encodes CASSFLGPSSYEQYF.

Only a few counts were recorded for this clonotype. V usage is TRBV6-2 or TRBV6-3 and J usage is TRBJ2-5, with TRBD2 matching over 13 bases. The CDR3 has 16 amino acids. Trimming took 7 bases from V and 3 from J; bases not matched to a gene: 8. CDR1 and CDR2 from the germline V gene are MNHEY and SVGEGT. The CDR3 protein is CASNYPGLAGKETQYF. DNA of the CDR3: TGTGCCAGCAATTATCCGGGACTAGCGGGAAAAGAGACCCAGTACTTC.

The chain recombines TRBV29-1 with TRBJ1-2, with 8 bases identical to TRBD1. The CDR3 is made up of 12 amino acids. Unmatched junction bases numbered 7, after V lost 5 bases and J lost 8 bases. CDR1 is SQVTM, CDR2 ANQGSEA, per germline. The CDR3, as DNA: TGCAGCGTTACAGGGGGTTCGAGGGGCTACACCTTC. This encodes CSVTGGSRGYTF.

The chain has TRBV18 and TRBJ2-7; 10 bases align to TRBD2. Germline CDR1 KGHSH, CDR2 LQKENI. J was trimmed by 2 bases and V by 3 bases; bases with no gene match: 10. CDR3 length: 17 amino acids. DNA for the CDR3: TGTGCCAGCTCACCTCCACGTGAGCGGGAGGGCGCCTACGAGCAGTACTTC. Protein sequence: CASSPPREREGAYEQYF. Supplemented by reference TRBV18 and TRBJ2-7, the full variable domain reads NAGVMQNPRHLVRRRGQEARLRCSPMKGHSHVYWYRQLPEEGLKFMVYLQKENIIDESGMPKERFSAEFPKEGPSILRIQQVVRGDSAAYFCASSPPREREGAYEQYFGPGTRLTVT.

This clonotype was found a few times. This chain uses TRBV7-2 with TRBJ1-1, with 8 bases lining up with TRBD1. Germline CDR1 is SGHTA and CDR2 is FQGNSA. With 5 bases clipped from V and 3 bases from J, the junction kept 11 bases outside the gene matches. The CDR3 sequence is 16 residues long. CDR3 loop: CASSPRRTGIDTEAFF. Here the CDR3 DNA reads TGTGCCAGCAGCCCTCGAAGGACAGGGATTGACACTGAAGCTTTCTTT.

The chain employs TRBV7-9 and TRBJ1-1; D not certain. The CDR3 extends over 15 amino acids. The ends were cut back, 0 bases at V and 3 bases at J, with 11 bases in the middle. Germline V gives CDR1 SEHNR, CDR2 FQNEAQ (reference sequence). DNA of the CDR3: TGTGCCAGCAGCTTAGCGCAAGGGATCGACACTGAAGCTTTCTTT. Translating gives CASSLAQGIDTEAFF.

This clonotype appeared many times. The rearrangement links TRBV7-3 to TRBJ2-2; D unresolved. The CDR3 spans 15 residues. V lost 2 bases and J lost 2, with 9 bases in between. The V gene's germline CDR1 is SGHTA and CDR2 FQGTGA. CDR3 loop: CASSLAATNTGELFF. The CDR3 nucleotides are TGTGCCAGCAGCTTAGCGGCGACCAACACCGGGGAGCTGTTTTTT. The variable domain in full, completed from reference TRBV7-3 and TRBJ2-2, reads GAGVSQTPSNKVTEKGKYVELRCDPISGHTALYWYRQSLGQGPEFLIYFQGTGAADDSGLPNDRFFAVRPEGSVSTLKIQRTERGDSAVYLCASSLAATNTGELFFGEGSRLTVL.

V gene TRBV11-3 combines with J gene TRBJ2-5; D is ambiguous. Per the germline V gene, CDR1 is SGHNT and CDR2 is YENEEA. V lost 0 bases and J 5 bases, leaving 10 bases between the germline ends. This CDR3 is 14 amino acids long. Here the CDR3 reads CASSLDNFSETQYF. CDR3 in DNA: TGTGCCAGCAGCTTAGATAATTTTTCGGAGACCCAGTACTTC. The whole variable domain, remainder taken from reference TRBV11-3 and TRBJ2-5, is EAGVVQSPRYKIIEKKQPVAFWCNPISGHNTLYWYLQNLGQGPELLIRYENEEAVDDSQLPKDRFSAERLKGVDSTLKIQPAELGDSAVYLCASSLDNFSETQYFGPGTRLLVL.

The rearrangement uses TRBV20-1 and TRBJ2-7; 9 nucleotides align to TRBD1. CDR3 length: 14 amino acids. The V and J ends lost 6 bases and 7 bases, in that order; junction bases with no gene match: 13. Germline loops: CDR1 DFQATT, CDR2 SNEGSKA (reference sequence). CDR3 protein: CSATWTGALIEQYF. The CDR3 coding sequence is TGCAGTGCCACCTGGACAGGGGCGTTGATAGAGCAGTACTTC.

This sequence joins TRBV7-3 and TRBJ2-2; no clear D gene. The CDR3 spans 17 residues. The germline CDR1 and CDR2 sequences are SGHTA and FQGTGA. V gave up 4 bases and J gave up 0 bases, with 15 bases separating them. CDR3 residues: CASSSKPQASNTGELFF. CDR3 sequence (DNA): TGTGCCAGCAGCTCCAAACCCCAGGCGTCGAACACCGGGGAGCTGTTTTTT.

The chain uses TRBV20-1 and TRBJ2-1; 7 nucleotides align to TRBD2. Germline CDR1 DFQATT, CDR2 SNEGSKA (reference sequence). The CDR3 consists of 17 residues. The J segment lost 0 bases and the V segment lost 1 base, leaving 9 bases of the junction unmatched. The CDR3 bases are TGCAGTGCTAGAGGTTATGATCAGCGGGACTCCTACAATGAGCAGTTCTTC. Its protein is CSARGYDQRDSYNEQFF.

This clonotype was seen only once. The final CDR3 position lacks the conserved phenylalanine or tryptophan, pointing to a likely read error. For the CDR3, the DNA is TGTGCCAGCAGCACGGACAGGGGCAGCAATCAGCCCCAGCATTGT. Encoded protein: CASSTDRGSNQPQHC. The V and J genes are TRBV11-2 and TRBJ1-5; the match to TRBD1 covers 9 bases. Germline V lookup: CDR1 SGHAT, CDR2 FQNNGV. V shed 5 bases and J 1 base; nucleotides not matched to a gene: 3. This CDR3 is 15 amino acids long.

This clonotype was counted a few times. The V and J genes are TRBV28 and TRBJ2-2; 9 bases match TRBD1. With 6 bases clipped from V and 12 bases from J, the junction kept 5 bases outside the gene matches. Germline-derived CDR1 and CDR2 are MDHEN and SYDVKM. The CDR3 consists of 12 residues. DNA for the CDR3: TGTGCCAGCAGGCCGGGACAGGGAAAGCTGTTTTTT. This sequence encodes CASRPGQGKLFF.

The rearrangement joins TRBV11-2 to TRBJ2-7; 9 bases are a match to TRBD1. With V trimmed by 1 base and J by 1 base, 5 bases remained unmatched. Germline V gene data show CDR1 as SGHAT and CDR2 as FQNNGV. The CDR3 is 16 residues long. The CDR3, as DNA: TGTGCCAGCAGCTTAGTGGGACAGGGAATATCCTACGAGCAGTACTTC. It translates to CASSLVGQGISYEQYF. Variable domain in full (rest from reference TRBV11-2 and TRBJ2-7): EAGVAQSPRYKIIEKRQSVAFWCNPISGHATLYWYQQILGQGPKLLIQFQNNGVVDDSQLPKDRFSAERLKGVDSTLKIQPAKLEDSAVYLCASSLVGQGISYEQYFGPGTRLTVT.

This clonotype was detected only a few times. V usage is TRBV6-2 or TRBV6-3 and J usage is TRBJ1-1; TRBD1 is a possible D gene (6 bases). Trimming took 5 bases from V and 2 from J, leaving 24 bases between them. This CDR3 has 18 amino acids. Germline V CDR1 and CDR2: MNHEY, SVGEGT. The CDR3 loop is CASSLRGQGPRPNTEAFF. CDR3 DNA: TGTGCCAGCAGTCTCAGGGGACAAGGGCCTCGCCCTAACACTGAAGCTTTCTTT.

This clonotype was detected only a few times. The V call is TRBV28, the J call TRBJ2-3; unclear D gene. The CDR3 runs to 14 residues. V lost 3 bases and J 7 bases, leaving 14 bases between the germline ends. The germline V gene encodes CDR1 MDHEN and CDR2 SYDVKM. The CDR3 region is CASSFGSPQHTQYF. For the CDR3, the DNA is TGTGCCAGCAGTTTTGGCAGCCCCCAGCATACGCAGTATTTT.

This clonotype was seen a few times. This sequence joins TRBV10-3 and TRBJ2-1; D might be TRBD2 (6 bases). CDR3 length: 14 amino acids. Germline-derived CDR1 and CDR2 are ENHRY and SYGVKD. V lost 9 bases, J lost 8 bases, and 20 bases lay in between. The CDR3 DNA reads TGTGCCATAAAAGGCCGACTAGGGACCGATGAGCAGTTCTTC. It specifies CAIKGRLGTDEQFF.

The gene calls are TRBV5-6 and TRBJ2-1; D is unclear. This CDR3 contains 12 residues. Trimming shortened V by 3 bases and J by 7 bases, and 8 bases separated the two germline ends. Germline V CDR1 and CDR2: SGHDT, YYEEEE. For the CDR3, the DNA is TGTGCCAGCAGCTGGTCGAGGAATGAGCAGTTCTTC. This codes for CASSWSRNEQFF.

This rearrangement joins TRBV6-5 to TRBJ2-1; TRBD2 matches at 11 bases. The CDR3 runs 16 residues. Losses at the gene ends were 5 bases for V and 8 bases for J; bases not matched to a gene: 11. In germline, CDR1 is MNHEY, CDR2 SVGAGI. CDR3 loop: CASSTLAGGTKDEQFF. The CDR3 DNA follows: TGTGCCAGCAGTACTTTAGCGGGAGGGACAAAGGATGAGCAGTTCTTC.

This clonotype was detected ten times or more. CDR3 in DNA: TGTGCCAGCAGTTTATCCGCAGCGGGAGGGAACACCGGGGAGCTGTTTTTT. As protein: CASSLSAAGGNTGELFF. This chain joins TRBV12-3 or TRBV12-4 and TRBJ2-2; 9 bases align to TRBD2. The CDR3 is made up of 17 amino acids. Trimming cost V 2 bases and J 1 base; bases outside gene matches: 5.

This clonotype was detected a few times. The chain is built from TRBV28 and TRBJ2-7; no reliable D call. CDR1 is MDHEN and CDR2 is SYDVKM in the germline V gene. The CDR3 totals 14 residues. Trimming removed 1 base at V and 7 bases at J, with 14 bases between. The CDR3 DNA reads as TGTGCCAGCAGTTTATTGATGAATCTCCAAGAGCAGTACTTC. Protein: CASSLLMNLQEQYF.

This clonotype came up a few times. The CDR3 protein is CATSTRGGSGNTIYF. DNA for the CDR3: TGTGCCACCAGCACCCGAGGAGGGAGTGGAAACACCATATATTTT. The rearrangement joins TRBV15 to TRBJ1-3; unclear D gene. The CDR3 runs 15 residues. V lost 4 bases and J lost 3, with 13 bases in between. CDR1 and CDR2 from the germline V gene are LNHNV and YYDKDF (reference sequence).

There are a few counts of this clonotype. This chain joins TRBV7-2 and TRBJ2-7; D is undetermined. CDR1 SGHTA and CDR2 FQGNSA come from the germline V gene. The CDR3 is 14 residues long. Trimming removed 1 base at V and 3 bases at J, with 10 bases between. CDR3 coding DNA: TGTGCCAGCAGCTTAGATCCGTCCTTCTACGAGCAGTACTTC. Translating it yields CASSLDPSFYEQYF.

This chain uses TRBV29-1 with TRBJ1-2; no firm D call. The CDR3 runs to 12 residues. Looked up from germline, CDR1 is SQVTM and CDR2 is ANQGSEA. V was cut by 7 bases and J by 8 bases, with 17 bases left in between. CDR3 protein: CSASSGPEGYTF. DNA for the CDR3: TGCAGCGCGAGTAGCGGTCCCGAGGGCTACACCTTC.

The chain combines TRBV12-3 or TRBV12-4 with TRBJ1-6, with a possible D match to TRBD1 (6 bases). This CDR3 spans 14 amino acids. Trimming pared 3 bases from V and 3 bases from J, leaving 6 bases between. CDR3 DNA: TGTGCCAGCAGTTTGGGACACTATAATTCACCCCTCCACTTT. Amino acid sequence: CASSLGHYNSPLHF.

This clonotype appeared many times. V usage is TRBV4-3 and J usage is TRBJ2-2, with 7 bases aligning to TRBD2. The ends lost 1 base at V and 4 bases at J; junction bases unmatched: 6. The CDR3 loop spans 16 amino acids. The germline CDR1 and CDR2 sequences are LGHNA and YSLEER. The CDR3 nucleotides read TGCGCCAGCAGCCAAGTTGAGCGGGGCGGCACCGGGGAGCTGTTTTTT. Encoded protein: CASSQVERGGTGELFF.

This clonotype was seen a handful of times. The chain has TRBV5-5 and TRBJ2-7; 14 bases match TRBD2. V gave up 2 bases and J gave up 3 bases; unmatched junction bases: 4. Germline-derived CDR1 and CDR2 are SGHKS and YYEKEE (reference sequence). The CDR3 loop spans 16 amino acids. CDR3 region: CASSFAGLAGVYEQYF. In DNA form, the CDR3 reads TGTGCCAGCAGCTTTGCGGGACTAGCGGGAGTCTACGAGCAGTACTTC.

This clonotype came up a few times. This chain joins TRBV7-2 and TRBJ2-2, with 13 positions matching TRBD2. From germline, CDR1 is SGHTA and CDR2 FQGNSA. This CDR3 has 16 amino acids. The ends lost 6 bases at V and 3 bases at J; junction bases unmatched: 4. The CDR3 DNA is TGTGCCAGCAGACTTACTAGCGGGAGGGACACCGGGGAGCTGTTTTTT. It specifies CASRLTSGRDTGELFF.